This T cell receptor (beta chain) is from a study of CD8+ T cells in alopecia areata. Study as a whole: The study gave treated patients oral tofacitinib at 5 to 10 mg twice daily.

Extraction of RNA preceded its reverse transcription into cDNA, which served as the sequencing template. Using immunoSEQ multiplex PCR, the repertoire was profiled, and TCRdb retains in-frame clones only, with some absent. The profile covers 150,000 to 200,000 clones, with approximately 61% appearing a single time and over 0.9% taken by the ten largest. Study-wide points: Scalp sample sequencing also detects resident alphabeta T cells of normal skin. Persistence of many expanded lesional clones was seen in scalp and blood during tofacitinib.

Stated treatment: oral pan-JAK inhibitor, 5-10 mg twice daily. Starting from PBMCs, sorting isolated CD4+ and CD8+ T cells. Notes on this clone: Its antigen is undetermined.

Sequencing was performed on CD4+ T cells sorted from blood, taken at week 24, from a patient treated with tofacitinib. The TCR comes from a human donor with alopecia areata.

DNA of the CDR3: TGTGCCAGCAGCGTAGGGCAGGGCGATGGCTACACCTTC. Translated: CASSVGQGDGYTF. This rearrangement joins TRBV9 to TRBJ1-2; D may be TRBD1 (5 bases). V was trimmed by 0 bases and J by 6 bases, leaving 9 bases between them. Germline values: CDR1 SGDLS, CDR2 YYNGEE. The CDR3 runs to 13 residues.